Shown below are 5 T cell receptor beta chains from a single sample sequenced in a study of CD8+CD57+ T cells in acquired aplastic anemia. Only patients with CD8+CD57+ cell expansion on flow cytometry were chosen for sequencing. Genomic DNA was employed as the template in profiling TCR beta VDJ and CDR3. In TCRdb, the reads were re-called with MiXCR into one record per CDR3 protein. This table has a few hundred thousand distinct CDR3 sequences, around 30% appearing once. Sequencing was carried out using sorted CD4+, CD8+, or CD8+CD57+ T cells (not recorded which) from PBMCs. These TCRs come from a human donor with aplastic anemia.

The CDR3 loop is CASSQGPGENEKLFF. In nucleotides, the CDR3 is TGTGCCAGCAGCCAAGGTCCGGGGGAAAATGAAAAACTGTTTTTT. The V and J genes are TRBV3-1 and TRBJ1-4; weak D call: TRBD1 (5 bases). V was trimmed by 1 base and J by 5 bases, leaving 11 bases between them. The CDR3 has 15 residues. In germline, CDR1 is LGHDT, CDR2 YNNKEL (reference sequence).

The table lists this clonotype with many counts. The chain recombines TRBV7-2 with TRBJ1-2; D gene uncertain. The CDR3 spans 13 residues. V dropped 6 bases and J dropped 3 bases, with 11 bases sitting between them. The germline gives CDR1 SGHTA, CDR2 FQGNSA. Written as DNA, the CDR3 is TGTGCCAGCAGACCCGGGATATACTATGGCTACACCTTC. Encoded protein: CASRPGIYYGYTF. Supplemented by reference TRBV7-2 and TRBJ1-2, the full variable domain reads GAGVSQSPSNKVTEKGKDVELRCDPISGHTALYWYRQSLGQGLEFLIYFQGNSAPDKSGLPSDRFSAERTGGSVSTLTIQRTQQEDSAVYLCASRPGIYYGYTFGSGTRLTVV.

The chain carries TRBV27 and TRBJ1-1; D might be TRBD1 (6 bases). The CDR3 is 13 residues long. The V end lost 0 bases, the J end lost 11 bases, and 13 bases lay between the germline ends. Per the germline V gene, CDR1 is MNHEY and CDR2 is SMNVEV (reference sequence). CDR3 in DNA: TGTGCCAGCAGTTTATCGCGGCAGGGGAGTGCTTTCTTT. Translated: CASSLSRQGSAFF.

The chain couples TRBV29-1 to TRBJ2-7; a weak D match, TRBD2 (5 bases). The length of the CDR3 is 12 residues. The germline V and J ends were trimmed by 5 bases and 4 bases, with 12 bases remaining between them. In germline, CDR1 is SQVTM, CDR2 ANQGSEA. Here the CDR3 DNA reads TGCAGCGTTTCCGGGGAAGGGTACGAGCAGTACTTC. The encoded protein is CSVSGEGYEQYF.

This clonotype has just a few counts. This sequence joins TRBV7-9 and TRBJ2-7; the D gene is possibly TRBD1 (6 bases). V was trimmed by 0 bases and J by 4 bases, leaving 16 bases between them. Germline CDR1 is SEHNR and CDR2 is FQNEAQ (reference sequence). The CDR3 is made up of 16 amino acids. The chain's CDR3 is CASSLAPGHGNYEQYF. CDR3 DNA sequence: TGTGCCAGCAGCTTAGCCCCGGGACACGGGAATTACGAGCAGTACTTC. The full variable domain, in which reference TRBV7-9 and TRBJ2-7 provide the parts outside the CDR3, is DTGVSQNPRHKITKRGQNVTFRCDPISEHNRLYWYRQTLGQGPEFLTYFQNEAQLEKSRLLSDRFSAERPKGSFSTLEIQRTEQGDSAMYLCASSLAPGHGNYEQYFGPGTRLTVT.